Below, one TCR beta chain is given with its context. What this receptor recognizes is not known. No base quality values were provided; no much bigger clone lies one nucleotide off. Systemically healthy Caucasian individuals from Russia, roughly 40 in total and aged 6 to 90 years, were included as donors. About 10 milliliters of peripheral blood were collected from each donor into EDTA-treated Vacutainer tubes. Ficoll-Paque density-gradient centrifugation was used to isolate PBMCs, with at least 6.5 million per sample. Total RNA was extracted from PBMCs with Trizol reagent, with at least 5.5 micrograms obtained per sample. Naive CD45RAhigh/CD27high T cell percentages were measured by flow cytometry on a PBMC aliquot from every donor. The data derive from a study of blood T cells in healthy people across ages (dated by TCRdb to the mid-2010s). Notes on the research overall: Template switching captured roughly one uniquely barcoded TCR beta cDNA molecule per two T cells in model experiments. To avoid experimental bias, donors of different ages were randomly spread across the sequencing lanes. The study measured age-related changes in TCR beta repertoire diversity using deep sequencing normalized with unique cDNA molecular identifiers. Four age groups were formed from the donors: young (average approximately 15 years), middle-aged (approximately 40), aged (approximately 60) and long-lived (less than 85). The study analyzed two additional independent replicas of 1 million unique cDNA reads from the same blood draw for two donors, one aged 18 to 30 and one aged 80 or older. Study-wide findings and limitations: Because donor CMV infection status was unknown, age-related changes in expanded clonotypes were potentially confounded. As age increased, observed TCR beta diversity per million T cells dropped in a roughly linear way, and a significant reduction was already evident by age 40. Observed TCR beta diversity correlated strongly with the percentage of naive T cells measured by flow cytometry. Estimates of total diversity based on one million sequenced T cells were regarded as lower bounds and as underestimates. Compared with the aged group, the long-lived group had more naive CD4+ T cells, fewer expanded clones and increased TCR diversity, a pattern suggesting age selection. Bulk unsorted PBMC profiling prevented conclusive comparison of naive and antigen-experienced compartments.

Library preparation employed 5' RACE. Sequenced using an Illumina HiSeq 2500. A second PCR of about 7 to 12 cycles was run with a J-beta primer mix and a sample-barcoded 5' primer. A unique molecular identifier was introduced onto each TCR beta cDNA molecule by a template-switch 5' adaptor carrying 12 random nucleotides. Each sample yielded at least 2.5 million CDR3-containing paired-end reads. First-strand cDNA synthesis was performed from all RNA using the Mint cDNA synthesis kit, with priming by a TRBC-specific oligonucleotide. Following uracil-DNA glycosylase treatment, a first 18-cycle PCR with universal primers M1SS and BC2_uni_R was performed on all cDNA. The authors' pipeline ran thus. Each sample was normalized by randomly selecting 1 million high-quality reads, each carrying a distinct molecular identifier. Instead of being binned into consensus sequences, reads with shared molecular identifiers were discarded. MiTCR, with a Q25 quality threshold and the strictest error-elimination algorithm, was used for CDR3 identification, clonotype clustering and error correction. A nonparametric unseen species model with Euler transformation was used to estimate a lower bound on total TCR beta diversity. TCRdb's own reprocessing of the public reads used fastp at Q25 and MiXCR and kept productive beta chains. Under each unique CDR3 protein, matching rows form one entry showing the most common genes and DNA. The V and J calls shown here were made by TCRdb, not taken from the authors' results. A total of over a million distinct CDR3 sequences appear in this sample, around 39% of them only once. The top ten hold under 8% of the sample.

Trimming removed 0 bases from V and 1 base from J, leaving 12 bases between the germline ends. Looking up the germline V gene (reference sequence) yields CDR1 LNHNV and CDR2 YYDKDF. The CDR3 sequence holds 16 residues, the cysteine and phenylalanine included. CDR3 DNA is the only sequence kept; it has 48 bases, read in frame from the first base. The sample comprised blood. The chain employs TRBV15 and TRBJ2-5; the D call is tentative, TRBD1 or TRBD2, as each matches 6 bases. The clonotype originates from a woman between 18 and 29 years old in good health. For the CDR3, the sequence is CATSRELGGSQETQYF. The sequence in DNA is TGTGCCACCAGCAGAGAATTAGGGGGGTCCCAAGAGACCCAGTACTTC.